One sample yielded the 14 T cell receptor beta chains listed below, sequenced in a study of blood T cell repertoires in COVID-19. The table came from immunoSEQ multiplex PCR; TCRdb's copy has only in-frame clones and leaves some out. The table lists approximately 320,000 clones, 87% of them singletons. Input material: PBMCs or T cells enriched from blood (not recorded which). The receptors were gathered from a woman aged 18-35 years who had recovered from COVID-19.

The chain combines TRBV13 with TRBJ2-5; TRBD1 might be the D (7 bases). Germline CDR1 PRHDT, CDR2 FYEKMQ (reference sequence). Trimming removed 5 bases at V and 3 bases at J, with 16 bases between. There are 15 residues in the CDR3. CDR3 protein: CASSPRQGGKETQYF. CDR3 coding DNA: TGTGCCAGCAGCCCGCGTCAGGGGGGTAAAGAGACCCAGTACTTC.

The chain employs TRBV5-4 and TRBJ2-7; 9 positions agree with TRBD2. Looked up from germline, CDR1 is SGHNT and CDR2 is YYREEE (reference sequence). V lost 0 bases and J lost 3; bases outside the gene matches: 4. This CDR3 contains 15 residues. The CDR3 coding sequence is TGTGCCAGCAGCTTGGCCGCTAGCGGGGTCTACGAGCAGTACTTC. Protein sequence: CASSLAASGVYEQYF.

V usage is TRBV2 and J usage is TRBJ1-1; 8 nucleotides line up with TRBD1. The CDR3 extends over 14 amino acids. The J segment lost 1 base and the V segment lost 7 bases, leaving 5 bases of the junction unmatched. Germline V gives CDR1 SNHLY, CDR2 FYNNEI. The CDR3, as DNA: TGTGCCAGCACAGGGGGCTACCCGAACACTGAAGCTTTCTTT. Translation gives CASTGGYPNTEAFF.

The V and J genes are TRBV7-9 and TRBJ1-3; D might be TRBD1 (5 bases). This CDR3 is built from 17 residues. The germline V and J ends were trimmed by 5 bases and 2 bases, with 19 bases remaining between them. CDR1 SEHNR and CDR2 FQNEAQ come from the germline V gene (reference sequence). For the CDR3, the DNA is TGTGCCAGCAGCCTGGCCGTGGGGGGTACAGCTGGAAACACCATATATTTT. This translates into CASSLAVGGTAGNTIYF.

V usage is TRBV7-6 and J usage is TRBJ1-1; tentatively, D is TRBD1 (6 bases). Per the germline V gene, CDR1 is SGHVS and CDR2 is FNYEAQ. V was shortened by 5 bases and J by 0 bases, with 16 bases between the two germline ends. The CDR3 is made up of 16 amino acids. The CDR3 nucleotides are TGTGCCAGCAGCCCATTACCAGGACAGCTGAACACTGAAGCTTTCTTT. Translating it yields CASSPLPGQLNTEAFF.

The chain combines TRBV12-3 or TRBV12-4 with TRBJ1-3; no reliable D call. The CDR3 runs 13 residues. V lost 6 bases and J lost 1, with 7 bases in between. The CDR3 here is CASSPTSGNTIYF. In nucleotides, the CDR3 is TGTGCCAGCAGCCCCACTTCTGGAAACACCATATATTTT.

Here the CDR3 reads CASSFGRRAFF. CDR3 DNA sequence: TGTGCCAGCAGTTTTGGGAGAAGAGCTTTCTTT. The chain joins TRBV12-3 or TRBV12-4 to TRBJ1-1; D uncertain. The CDR3 has 11 amino acids. With 3 bases removed from V and 10 bases from J, the gap between germline ends came to 9 bases.

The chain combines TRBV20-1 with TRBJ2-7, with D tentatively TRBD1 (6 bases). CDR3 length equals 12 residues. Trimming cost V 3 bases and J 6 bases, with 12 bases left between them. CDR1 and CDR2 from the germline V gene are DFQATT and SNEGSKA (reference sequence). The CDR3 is CSASQGLSEQYF. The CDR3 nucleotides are TGCAGTGCTAGTCAGGGGCTATCCGAGCAGTACTTC.

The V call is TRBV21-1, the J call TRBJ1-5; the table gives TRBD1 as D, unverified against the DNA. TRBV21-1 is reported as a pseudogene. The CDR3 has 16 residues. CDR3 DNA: TGTGCCAGCAGCAAACCCTCGGGACAGATCAATCAGCCCCAGCATTTT. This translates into CASSKPSGQINQPQHF.

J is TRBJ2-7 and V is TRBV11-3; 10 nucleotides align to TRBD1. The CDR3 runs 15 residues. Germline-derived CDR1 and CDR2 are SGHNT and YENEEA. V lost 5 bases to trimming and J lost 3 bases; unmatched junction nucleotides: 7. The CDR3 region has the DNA TGTGCCAGCAGCCCGCGGACAGGGGGAGACTACGAGCAGTACTTC. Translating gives CASSPRTGGDYEQYF.

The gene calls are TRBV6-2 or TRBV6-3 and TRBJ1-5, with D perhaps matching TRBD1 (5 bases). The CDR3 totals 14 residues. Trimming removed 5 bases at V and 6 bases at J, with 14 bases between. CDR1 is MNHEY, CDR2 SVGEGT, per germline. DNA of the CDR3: TGTGCCAGCAGTGACCCGGGGGTGGGTCAGCCCCAGCATTTT. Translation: CASSDPGVGQPQHF.

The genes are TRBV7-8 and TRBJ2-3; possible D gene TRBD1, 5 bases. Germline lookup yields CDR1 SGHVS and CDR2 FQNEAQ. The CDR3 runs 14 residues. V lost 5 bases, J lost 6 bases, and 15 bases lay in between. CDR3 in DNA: TGTGCCAGCAGCCCTCAGACAGTAGAGGATACGCAGTATTTT. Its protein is CASSPQTVEDTQYF. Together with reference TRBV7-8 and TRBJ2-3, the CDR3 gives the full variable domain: GAGVSQSPRYKVAKRGQDVALRCDPISGHVSLFWYQQALGQGPEFLTYFQNEAQLDKSGLPSDRFFAERPEGSVSTLKIQRTQQEDSAVYLCASSPQTVEDTQYFGPGTRLTVL.

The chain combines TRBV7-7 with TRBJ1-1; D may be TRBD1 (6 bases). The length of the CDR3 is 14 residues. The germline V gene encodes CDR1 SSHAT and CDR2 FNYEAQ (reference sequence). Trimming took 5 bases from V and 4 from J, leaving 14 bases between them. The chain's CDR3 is CASSPLMGATEAFF. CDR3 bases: TGTGCCAGCAGCCCATTGATGGGGGCCACTGAAGCTTTCTTT.

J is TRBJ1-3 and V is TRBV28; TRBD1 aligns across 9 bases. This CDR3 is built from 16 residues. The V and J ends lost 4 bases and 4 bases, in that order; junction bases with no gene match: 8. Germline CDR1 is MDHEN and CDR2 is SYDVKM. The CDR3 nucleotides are TGTGCCAGCAGTTCTCCGGGACAGGGAGCCGGAAACACCATATATTTT. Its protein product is CASSSPGQGAGNTIYF. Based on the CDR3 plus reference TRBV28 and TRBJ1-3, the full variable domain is DVKVTQSSRYLVKRTGEKVFLECVQDMDHENMFWYRQDPGLGLRLIYFSYDVKMKEKGDIPEGYSVSREKKERFSLILESASTNQTSMYLCASSSPGQGAGNTIYFGEGSWLTVV.